This T cell receptor beta chain derives from a study of HIV-infected children after antiretroviral therapy interruption. Study-wide context: Four children interrupted treatment; four stayed on continuous treatment.

General observations from the study: Naive CD4+ CDR3 sharing between time points fell after interruption began.

Treatment here: PENTA 11 planned treatment interruption arm or continuous ART arm. RNA-based 3' RACE libraries used unique molecular identifiers. A single record per CDR3 protein comes from TCRdb applying MiXCR to the 3' RACE reads. The sample contains just over 4,000 distinct CDR3 sequences, approximately 5% of which appear only once. The sample holds a few counts of this clonotype. What it recognizes is unknown. The germline gives CDR1 DFQATT, CDR2 SNEGSKA (reference sequence). The CDR3 runs to 15 residues. After removal of 6 bases from V and 1 base from J, the junction contained 10 bases not matched to a gene.

The chain combines TRBV20-1 with TRBJ2-7; 9 nucleotides align to TRBD2. Sequences were derived from CD45RO+ CD8+ T cells from PBMCs, pooled from several time points, sampled from a donor given antiretroviral therapy, either interrupted or continuous. Noted subset: memory CD8+ CD45RO+ CD45RA- T cells. The source is a pool of human donors with HIV. CDR3 region: CSAQGLLAGSYEQYF. Here the CDR3 DNA reads TGCAGTGCGCAGGGACTCCTAGCGGGGTCCTACGAGCAGTACTTC.